This is a list of T cell receptor beta chains from one sample in a study of breast tumors, draining lymph nodes, adjacent tissues. Via MiXCR, TCRdb re-called the multiplex PCR reads, giving one row per CDR3 protein. Of over 10,000 distinct CDR3 sequences in the sample, 60% to 75% were seen once. Sequences were obtained from tumor-adjacent breast tissue. The receptors here all came from a female donor with breast cancer. Some clones in this sample may be carry-over from other donors' samples. Each CDR3 is given without its conserved first and last residue. The order of the fields is V gene, clone size, J gene, CDR3 protein. Clone size appears in some rows only: once, few, many, or a class for an expanded clone.

V gene: TRBV20-1; clone size: -; J gene: TRBJ2-1; CDR3 protein: SAIAGDAYNEQF
V gene: TRBV7-2; clone size: -; J gene: TRBJ2-7; CDR3 protein: ASSFGTGLGEQY
V gene: TRBV19; clone size: medium-sized; J gene: TRBJ2-1; CDR3 protein: ASSRDRYNEQF
V gene: TRBV14; clone size: medium-sized; J gene: TRBJ2-1; CDR3 protein: ASSQGTSGGNEQF
V gene: TRBV4-1; clone size: -; J gene: TRBJ2-7; CDR3 protein: ASSGTGYEQY
V gene: TRBV7-2; clone size: -; J gene: TRBJ2-5; CDR3 protein: ASSLGWGKETQY
V gene: TRBV10-3; clone size: -; J gene: TRBJ2-3; CDR3 protein: AISAVRDTQY
V gene: TRBV7-7; clone size: -; J gene: TRBJ2-5; CDR3 protein: ASSLDRQAQTQY
V gene: TRBV28; clone size: many; J gene: TRBJ2-7; CDR3 protein: ASSLGTGRSEQY
V gene: TRBV29-1; clone size: few; J gene: TRBJ2-1; CDR3 protein: SVWTSGVVEQF
V gene: TRBV5-1; clone size: -; J gene: TRBJ2-1; CDR3 protein: ASSLELASSYNEQF
V gene: TRBV20-1; clone size: medium-sized; J gene: TRBJ2-1; CDR3 protein: SALLAFSYNEQF
V gene: TRBV18; clone size: many; J gene: TRBJ2-7; CDR3 protein: ASSAAYEQY
V gene: TRBV7-2; clone size: few; J gene: TRBJ1-2; CDR3 protein: ASSLVTGGNYGYT
V gene: TRBV27; clone size: -; J gene: TRBJ1-6; CDR3 protein: ASSTPGVSPLH
V gene: TRBV12-3/TRBV12-4; clone size: -; J gene: TRBJ1-1; CDR3 protein: ASREQAREAF
V gene: TRBV11-2; clone size: once; J gene: TRBJ2-7; CDR3 protein: ASSLGIASGDEQY
V gene: TRBV7-9; clone size: medium-sized; J gene: TRBJ2-3; CDR3 protein: ASSLGLDSTDTQY
V gene: TRBV6-4; clone size: -; J gene: TRBJ2-7; CDR3 protein: ASNWRGGSSEQY
V gene: TRBV5-1; clone size: -; J gene: TRBJ2-1; CDR3 protein: ASSLGIAGEPDEQF
V gene: TRBV12-3/TRBV12-4; clone size: many; J gene: TRBJ2-3; CDR3 protein: ASRGAADTQY
V gene: TRBV7-3; clone size: -; J gene: TRBJ2-1; CDR3 protein: ASSLTGLADNEQF